The rows below give T cell receptor beta chains drawn from one sample of a study of identical twins. TCRdb itself ran the 5' RACE reads through MiXCR, one entry per CDR3 protein. The top ten clones hold around 10% of a sample with 420,000 or so distinct CDR3 sequences, around 20% of them seen once. The sequencing sample was made of naive T cells sorted from blood. Receptors originate from a man aged 50-59 years in good health. The CDR3 runs from the conserved cysteine through the conserved F or W.

TRBJ2-7 | TRBV4-1 | CASSQVSGSYEQYF
TRBJ2-5 | TRBV28 | CASSKMTGTAYQETQYF
TRBJ2-7 | TRBV5-5 | CASSLRDSELREQYF
TRBJ1-2 | TRBV6-1 | CASSTDSLNYGYTF
TRBJ1-2 | TRBV15 | CATSRDRRAGGLYGYTF
TRBJ2-3 | TRBV6-2/TRBV6-3 | CASSSPQLLYTDTQYF
TRBJ2-3 | TRBV6-2/TRBV6-3 | CASRRGLAGVPTDTQYF
TRBJ2-2 | TRBV6-1 | CASSERDRNTGELFF
TRBJ2-1 | TRBV12-3/TRBV12-4 | CASSLIQVNEQFF
TRBJ2-4 | TRBV6-2/TRBV6-3 | CASSPQIAKNIQYF
TRBJ2-5 | TRBV5-1 | CASTLTGNQETQYF
TRBJ2-1 | TRBV12-3/TRBV12-4 | CASGTSGRGNEQFF
TRBJ2-4 | TRBV15 | CATSRSEGAVAKNIQYF